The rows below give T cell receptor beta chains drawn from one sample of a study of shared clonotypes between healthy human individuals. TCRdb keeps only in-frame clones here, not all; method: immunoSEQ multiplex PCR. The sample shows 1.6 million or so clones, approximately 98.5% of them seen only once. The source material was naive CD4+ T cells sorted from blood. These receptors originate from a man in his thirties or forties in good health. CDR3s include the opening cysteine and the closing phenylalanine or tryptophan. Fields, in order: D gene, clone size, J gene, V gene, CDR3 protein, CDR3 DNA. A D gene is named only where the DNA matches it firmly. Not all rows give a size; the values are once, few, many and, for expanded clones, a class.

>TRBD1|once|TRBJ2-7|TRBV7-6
CASSLRQGYYEQYF
TGTGCCAGCAGCTTAAGACAGGGGTACTACGAGCAGTACTTC
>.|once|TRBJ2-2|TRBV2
CASQGTGELFF
TGTGCCAGCCAGGGGACCGGGGAGCTGTTTTTT
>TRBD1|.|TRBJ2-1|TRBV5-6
CASSTRQGGGHGEQFF
TGTGCCAGCAGCACCCGACAGGGGGGGGGCCATGGTGAGCAGTTCTTC
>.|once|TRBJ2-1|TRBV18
CASSPPDTLLFF
TGTGCCAGCTCACCACCGGACACCCTTCTTTTCTTC
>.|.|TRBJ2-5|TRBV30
CAWKQGRGETQYF
TGTGCCTGGAAACAGGGGAGGGGAGAGACCCAGTACTTC
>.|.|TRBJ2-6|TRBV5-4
CASSLGGRVGTRVNVLTF
TGTGCCAGCAGCTTGGGAGGTAGGGTTGGGACAAGGGTGAACGTCCTGACTTTC
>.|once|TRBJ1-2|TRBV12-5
CASGLVRGVNYGYTF
TGTGCTAGTGGTTTGGTCCGCGGAGTGAACTATGGCTACACCTTC
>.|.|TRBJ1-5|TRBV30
CAWSPSTNQPQHF
TGTGCCTGGAGTCCTTCCACCAATCAGCCCCAGCATTTT
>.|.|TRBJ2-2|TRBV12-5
CASGSTGELFF
TGTGCTAGTGGTTCGACCGGGGAGCTGTTTTTT
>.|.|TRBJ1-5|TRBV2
CASSSGRGNQPQHF
TGTGCCAGCAGCTCGGGTCGGGGCAATCAGCCCCAGCATTTT
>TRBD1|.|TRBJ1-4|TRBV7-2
CASSTRDRGANEKLFF
TGTGCCAGCAGCACGAGAGACAGGGGAGCTAATGAAAAACTGTTTTTT
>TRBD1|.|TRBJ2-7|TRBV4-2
CASSPGTGYGRDEQYF
TGTGCCAGCAGCCCTGGGACAGGGTATGGGCGTGACGAGCAGTACTTC
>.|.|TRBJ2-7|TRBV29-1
CSVEDRRGYEQYF
TGCAGCGTTGAAGATAGGCGGGGCTACGAGCAGTACTTC
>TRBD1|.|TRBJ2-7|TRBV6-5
CASSRRQGRLYEQYF
TGTGCCAGCAGTCGACGACAGGGGCGTTTATACGAGCAGTACTTC
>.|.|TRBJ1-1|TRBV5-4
CASSSSSNTEAFF
TGTGCCAGCAGCTCAAGTTCGAACACTGAAGCTTTCTTT
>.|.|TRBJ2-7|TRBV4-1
CASSQFLKNLQVGNEQYF
TGCGCCAGCAGCCAATTTCTTAAGAACCTCCAGGTCGGCAACGAGCAGTACTTC
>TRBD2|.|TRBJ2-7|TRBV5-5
CASSPRREVYEQYF
TGTGCCAGCAGCCCACGACGGGAGGTCTACGAGCAGTACTTC
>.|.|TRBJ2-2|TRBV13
CASSPPWPGAGELFF
TGTGCCAGCAGCCCGCCGTGGCCCGGCGCCGGGGAGCTGTTTTTT
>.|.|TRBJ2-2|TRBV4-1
CASSQDGRTGELFF
TGCGCCAGCAGCCAAGATGGAAGGACCGGGGAGCTGTTTTTT
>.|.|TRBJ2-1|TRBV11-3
CASSYQQQSEQFF
TGTGCCAGCAGCTACCAGCAGCAGTCTGAGCAGTTCTTC
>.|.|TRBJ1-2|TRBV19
CASSIPAARGYTF
TGTGCCAGTAGTATCCCAGCCGCCCGGGGCTACACCTTC
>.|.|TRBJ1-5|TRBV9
CASSVGQASHQPQHF
TGTGCCAGCAGCGTAGGACAGGCCAGCCATCAGCCCCAGCATTTT
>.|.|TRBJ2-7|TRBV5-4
CASSLEVGGAYEQYF
TGTGCCAGCAGCTTGGAGGTAGGGGGGGCCTACGAGCAGTACTTC
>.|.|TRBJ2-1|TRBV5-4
CASSLARGSYNEQFF
TGTGCCAGCAGCTTAGCTAGGGGGAGTTACAATGAGCAGTTCTTC
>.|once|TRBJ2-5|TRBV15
CATSSRGRGETQYF
TGTGCCACCAGCAGCAGGGGAAGGGGGGAGACCCAGTACTTC
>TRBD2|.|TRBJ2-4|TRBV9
CASSVAGAGVQYF
TGTGCCAGCAGCGTAGCCGGAGCGGGAGTTCAGTACTTC
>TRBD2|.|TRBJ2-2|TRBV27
CASSLVAGGSGELFF
TGTGCCAGCTCCCTCGTGGCGGGAGGGTCCGGGGAGCTGTTTTTT
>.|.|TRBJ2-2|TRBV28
CASRAKTGELFF
TGTGCCAGCAGGGCGAAGACCGGGGAGCTGTTTTTT
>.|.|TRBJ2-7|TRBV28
CASSLHTTRRYEQYF
TGTGCCAGCAGTCTCCACACGACTAGAAGGTACGAGCAGTACTTC
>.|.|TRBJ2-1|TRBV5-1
CASSLDGDSYNEQFF
TGCGCCAGCAGCTTGGACGGGGATTCCTACAATGAGCAGTTCTTC
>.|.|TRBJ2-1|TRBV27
CASSFQGSHNEQFF
TGTGCCAGCAGTTTCCAGGGCAGCCACAATGAGCAGTTCTTC
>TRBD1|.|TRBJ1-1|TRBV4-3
CASSQDWTGGNTEAFF
TGCGCCAGCAGCCAAGATTGGACAGGGGGTAACACTGAAGCTTTCTTT
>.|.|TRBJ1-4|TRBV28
CASSLKGGNEKLFF
TGTGCCAGCAGTTTGAAGGGAGGTAATGAAAAACTGTTTTTT
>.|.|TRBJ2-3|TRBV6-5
CASSPSTDTQYF
TGTGCCAGCAGCCCCAGCACAGATACGCAGTATTTT
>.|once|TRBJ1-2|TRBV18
CASSYIGQYEYGYTF
TGTGCCAGCTCATATATCGGACAGTATGAGTATGGCTACACCTTC
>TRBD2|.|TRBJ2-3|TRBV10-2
CASRTSGRADTQYF
TGCGCCAGCAGGACTAGCGGGAGGGCAGATACGCAGTATTTT
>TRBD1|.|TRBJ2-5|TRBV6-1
CASSRGGRETQYF
TGTGCCAGCAGCAGAGGGGGCCGGGAGACCCAGTACTTC
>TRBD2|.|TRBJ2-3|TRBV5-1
CASSLRSGGPTDTQYF
TGCGCCAGCAGCTTGAGGTCGGGAGGGCCCACAGATACGCAGTATTTT
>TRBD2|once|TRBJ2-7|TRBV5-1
CASSTGTSGSQNEQYF
TGCGCCAGCAGCACCGGGACTAGCGGGAGTCAGAACGAGCAGTACTTC
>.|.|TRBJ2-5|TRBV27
CASSLSGSQTQYF
TGTGCCAGCAGTTTATCGGGGTCGCAGACCCAGTACTTC